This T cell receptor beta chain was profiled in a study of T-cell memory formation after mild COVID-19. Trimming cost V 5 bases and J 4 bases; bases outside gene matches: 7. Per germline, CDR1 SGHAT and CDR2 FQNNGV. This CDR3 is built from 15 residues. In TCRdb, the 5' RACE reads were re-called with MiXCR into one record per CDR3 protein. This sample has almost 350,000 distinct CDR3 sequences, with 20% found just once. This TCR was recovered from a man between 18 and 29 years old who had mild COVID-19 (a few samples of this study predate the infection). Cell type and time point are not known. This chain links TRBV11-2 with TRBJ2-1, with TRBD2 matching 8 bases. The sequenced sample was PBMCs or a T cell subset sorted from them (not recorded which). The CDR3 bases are TGTGCCAGCAGCCCGGCCGGGACTAGGTACAATGAGCAGTTCTTC. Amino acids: CASSPAGTRYNEQFF.